These 9 T cell receptor beta chains originate from one sample sequenced in a study of CXCR3-negative and CXCR3-positive naive CD8 T cells. The method, 5' RACE with UMI labels, was used to prepare the TRB cDNA libraries. TCRdb re-called the 5' RACE reads; every CDR3 protein appears as one record, without DNA. The sample includes tens of thousands of distinct CDR3 sequences. The specimen was memory CD8+ T cells from blood. Receptor source: a human donor in good health. Some clones in this sample may be carry-over from other donors' samples.

This chain uses TRBV7-2 with TRBJ2-3; the TCRdb call, TRBD1, lacks DNA for checking. The length of the CDR3 is 14 residues. In germline, CDR1 is SGHTA, CDR2 FQGNSA. CDR3 amino acids: CASSYGDRGYTQYF.

This chain joins TRBV5-5 and TRBJ2-7; TCRdb calls TRBD1, which cannot be checked without DNA. Germline CDR1 is SGHKS and CDR2 is YYEKEE (reference sequence). The CDR3 has 16 residues. This CDR3 reads CASSPEGTGGFYEQYF.

V is TRBV7-2 and J is TRBJ2-1; the TCRdb call, TRBD2, lacks DNA for checking. This CDR3 region has 14 residues. Germline V gene lookup returns CDR1 SGHTA and CDR2 FQGNSA. This CDR3 reads CASSLLGTSAEQFF. Variable domain in full (rest from reference TRBV7-2 and TRBJ2-1): GAGVSQSPSNKVTEKGKDVELRCDPISGHTALYWYRQSLGQGLEFLIYFQGNSAPDKSGLPSDRFSAERTGGSVSTLTIQRTQQEDSAVYLCASSLLGTSAEQFFGPGTRLTVL.

The genes are TRBV7-8 and TRBJ2-7. The length of the CDR3 is 15 residues. Germline V gives CDR1 SGHVS, CDR2 FQNEAQ. CDR3 sequence reads: CASSPARLLTYEQYF.

The chain links TRBV7-9 to TRBJ1-2; TCRdb calls TRBD1, which cannot be checked without DNA. CDR3 length equals 14 residues. Germline loops: CDR1 SEHNR, CDR2 FQNEAQ (reference sequence). Here the CDR3 reads CASSLGTDSYGYTF. The entire variable domain, with the rest obtained from reference TRBV7-9 and TRBJ1-2, is as follows: DTGVSQNPRHKITKRGQNVTFRCDPISEHNRLYWYRQTLGQGPEFLTYFQNEAQLEKSRLLSDRFSAERPKGSFSTLEIQRTEQGDSAMYLCASSLGTDSYGYTFGSGTRLTVV.

This chain connects TRBV20-1 to TRBJ2-3; the D gene TCRdb calls, TRBD1, cannot be checked with no DNA. CDR1 and CDR2 from the germline V gene are DFQATT and SNEGSKA (reference sequence). CDR3 length equals 15 residues. The chain's CDR3 is CSARDLKAPTDTQYF.

This chain links TRBV5-1 with TRBJ2-7. CDR3 length equals 14 residues. Germline CDR1 and CDR2: SGHRS and YFSETQ. The CDR3 protein is CASSSPDKSYEQYF.

This rearrangement joins TRBV10-2 to TRBJ2-3; checking the TCRdb D call of TRBD2 is not possible without DNA. Germline-derived CDR1 and CDR2 are WSHSY and SAAADI. The CDR3 is made up of 14 amino acids. The CDR3 loop reads CASSELAGTDTQYF.

This chain connects TRBV3-1 to TRBJ1-2. Per germline, CDR1 LGHDT and CDR2 YNNKEL (reference sequence). The CDR3 has 12 residues. The CDR3 loop is CASSQVRTGYTF.